Here is one TCR beta chain with its context. The CDR3 is made up of 13 amino acids. With 4 bases removed from V and 5 bases from J, the gap between germline ends came to 9 bases. Germline CDR1 SGHDN, CDR2 FVKESK. As originally analysed: Researchers report that nucleated cell counts were estimated from reference gene primer amplification. Measured with immunoSEQ multiplex PCR; TCRdb has only the in-frame clones, and not every one. The V and J calls and the clone size are those of that table, but D and trimming were determined from the DNA. The table has roughly 100,000 clones, about nine tenths seen once. This sample is part of a study of blood T cell repertoires in COVID-19. Study-wide background: PBMCs, B-cell-depleted T cells, or T cells were the source of the cDNA or gDNA that made up the material.

The V and J genes are TRBV14 and TRBJ1-5; no clear D gene. The sequenced sample was peripheral blood. The TCR sequence derives from a woman aged 50 to 65 with COVID-19, enrolled during active disease. Here the CDR3 DNA reads TGTGCCAGCAGCCTCCAGATTGATCAGCCCCAGCATTTT. Encoded protein: CASSLQIDQPQHF.